One and the same sample provided the 28 T cell receptor beta chains below, sequenced in a study of OX40 agonist ivuxolimab in advanced cancers. Generated by immunoSEQ multiplex PCR, the TCRdb table keeps only in-frame clones and is missing some. The sample comprises about 55,000 clones, 84% of which are singletons, and roughly 1.2% rests with the top ten. Sequences were derived from CD4+ or CD8+ T cells sorted from blood, sampled in a trial of the OX40 agonist ivuxolimab. All receptors come from an adult with an advanced solid tumor such as melanoma, head and neck, liver or kidney cancer.

This sequence joins TRBV28 and TRBJ1-4; D call uncertain. The CDR3 extends over 14 amino acids. The germline CDR1 and CDR2 sequences are MDHEN and SYDVKM. Between the trimmed V and J ends, which lost 2 bases and 4 bases, there was a span of 8 bases. CDR3 residues: CASSLVRDNEKLFF. The DNA for the CDR3 is TGTGCCAGCAGTTTAGTTAGGGATAATGAAAAACTGTTTTTT. Looking up the rest from reference TRBV28 and TRBJ1-4 gives the full variable domain: DVKVTQSSRYLVKRTGEKVFLECVQDMDHENMFWYRQDPGLGLRLIYFSYDVKMKEKGDIPEGYSVSREKKERFSLILESASTNQTSMYLCASSLVRDNEKLFFGSGTQLSVL.

The sample holds a few counts of this clone. V and J are TRBV2 and TRBJ2-7; TRBD2 aligns across 7 bases. The CDR3 consists of 15 residues. The V gene's germline CDR1 is SNHLY and CDR2 FYNNEI. The V segment lost 4 bases and the J segment 1 base; nucleotides outside the gene matches: 7. The CDR3, as DNA: TGTGCCAGCAGTGGTGTGCGGGAGTTATCCTACGAGCAGTACTTC. Its protein is CASSGVRELSYEQYF.

The V gene is TRBV5-1, the J gene TRBJ2-3, with D perhaps TRBD2 (6 bases). Looked up from germline, CDR1 is SGHRS and CDR2 is YFSETQ. CDR3 length equals 17 residues. Trimming left V 0 bases short and J 2 bases short, with 16 bases between. Here the CDR3 reads CASSLGLAGTFTDTQYF. The CDR3 bases are TGCGCCAGCAGCTTGGGGTTGGCGGGGACCTTCACAGATACGCAGTATTTT.

The V gene is TRBV7-6, the J gene TRBJ1-4; a weak D match, TRBD1 (5 bases). The CDR3 loop spans 17 amino acids. V lost 5 bases and J 9 bases, leaving 25 bases between the germline ends. The germline V gene has CDR1 SGHVS and CDR2 FNYEAQ. This CDR3 is CASSPGITRVKGQKLFF. CDR3 DNA sequence: TGTGCCAGCAGCCCAGGGATCACGCGAGTGAAAGGACAAAAACTGTTTTTT.

This rearrangement joins TRBV7-9 to TRBJ2-2; 7 bases align to TRBD2. The germline gives CDR1 SEHNR, CDR2 FQNEAQ (reference sequence). This CDR3 region has 15 residues. Trimming at V came to 11 bases and at J to 4 bases, leaving 13 bases not matched to a gene. The chain's CDR3 is CAAPAGERVTGELFF. Here the CDR3 DNA reads TGTGCCGCCCCCGCGGGGGAAAGGGTCACCGGGGAGCTGTTTTTT.

This clone was found a few times. The J gene is TRBJ1-4, the V gene TRBV5-1; 8 nucleotides agree with TRBD1. Germline trimming cut 5 bases from V and 5 bases from J; bases unmatched to any gene: 5. The CDR3 has 14 residues. The germline V gene encodes CDR1 SGHRS and CDR2 YFSETQ. This chain's CDR3 is CASRPQGVNEKLFF. CDR3 nucleotides: TGCGCCAGCAGGCCACAGGGGGTGAATGAAAAACTGTTTTTT.

J is TRBJ2-5 and V is TRBV28, with D possibly called TRBD1 or TRBD2 (5 bases each). The CDR3 contains 14 residues. Germline V gene sequence: CDR1 MDHEN, CDR2 SYDVKM. With 4 bases removed from V and 5 bases from J, the gap between germline ends came to 14 bases. This CDR3 is CASSSRDGEETQYF. The CDR3 region has the DNA TGTGCCAGCAGTTCCCGGGACGGCGAGGAGACCCAGTACTTC.

The chain links TRBV6-1 to TRBJ1-1; D is undetermined. The CDR3 extends over 15 amino acids. Germline V lookup: CDR1 MNHNS, CDR2 SASEGT. Trimming removed 2 bases at V and 0 bases at J, with 10 bases between. As DNA, the CDR3 is TGTGCCAGCAGTGAAAGGATAGGGCTGAACACTGAAGCTTTCTTT. Amino acids: CASSERIGLNTEAFF.

The chain is built from TRBV28 and TRBJ1-5; D gene unclear. The CDR3 contains 17 residues. V shed 5 bases and J shed 6 bases, with 23 bases lying between them. Per the germline V gene, CDR1 is MDHEN and CDR2 is SYDVKM. This CDR3 is CASSPIRASRVGQPQHF. The CDR3 nucleotides read TGTGCCAGCAGTCCGATAAGGGCTTCTAGGGTAGGTCAGCCCCAGCATTTT.

This clone was recorded only once. The J gene is TRBJ1-3, the V gene TRBV18; perhaps TRBD1 as D (5 bases). The CDR3 is made up of 15 amino acids. Trimming left V 3 bases short and J 4 bases short, with 13 bases between. Germline CDR1 and CDR2: KGHSH and LQKENI. For the CDR3, the DNA is TGTGCCAGCTCACCTATATCGACAGAGGGAAACACCATATATTTT. It yields the protein CASSPISTEGNTIYF.

The chain recombines TRBV27 with TRBJ2-1; TRBD1 is a possible D gene (6 bases). The V end was cut by 3 bases, the J end by 0 bases, with 15 bases between. Per the germline V gene, CDR1 is MNHEY and CDR2 is SMNVEV (reference sequence). The CDR3 length is 17 residues. CDR3 loop: CASSFAGTSVSYNEQFF. The CDR3 DNA reads as TGTGCCAGCAGTTTTGCCGGGACATCAGTCTCCTACAATGAGCAGTTCTTC.

Remarks on this clone: An end of the junction differs from the germline gene, which may be a read error. This chain joins TRBV2 and TRBJ2-3; D uncertain. CDR3 size: 12 residues. In germline, CDR1 is SNHLY, CDR2 FYNNEI. The CDR3 protein is CATSMETDTQYF. The CDR3 nucleotides read TGTGCCACCAGTATGGAAACAGATACGCAGTATTTT.

The chain recombines TRBV5-6 with TRBJ2-3, with TRBD2 identical over 8 bases. Germline CDR1 reads SGHDT; CDR2 reads YYEEEE. This CDR3 is built from 14 residues. V was pared by 2 bases and J by 3 bases, with 2 bases of the junction left unmatched. CDR3 residues: CASSFASGTDTQYF. The CDR3, as DNA: TGTGCCAGCAGCTTCGCTAGCGGGACAGATACGCAGTATTTT.

V gene TRBV7-9 combines with J gene TRBJ1-6; D is uncertain. The CDR3 has 15 residues. The V end lost 1 base, the J end lost 2 bases, and 6 bases lay between the germline ends. Germline CDR1 and CDR2: SEHNR and FQNEAQ (reference sequence). The CDR3 region has the DNA TGTGCCAGCAGCTTAGAGGCGGCCTATAATTCACCCCTCCACTTT. This translates into CASSLEAAYNSPLHF.

As regards this clone: The sample carries other DNA sequences with the same CDR3. The CDR3 loop is CASSLAGGSGYTF. DNA of the CDR3: TGCGCCAGCAGCTTGGCCGGAGGATCCGGCTACACCTTC. V and J are TRBV5-1 and TRBJ1-2; D gene unclear. Trimming cost V 0 bases and J 8 bases, with 11 bases left between them. CDR1 is SGHRS, CDR2 YFSETQ, per germline. This CDR3 region has 13 residues.

The rearrangement links TRBV11-1 to TRBJ2-3; tentatively, D is TRBD2 (5 bases). V shed 2 bases and J shed 2 bases, with 11 bases lying between them. Germline V gene lookup returns CDR1 SGHAT and CDR2 FQDESV (reference sequence). The CDR3 extends over 15 amino acids. This CDR3 is CASSLNPGNTDTQYF. The CDR3 DNA is TGTGCCAGCAGCTTAAATCCGGGGAACACAGATACGCAGTATTTT.

The chain employs TRBV28 and TRBJ2-2, with 7 bases matching TRBD1. Germline V lookup: CDR1 MDHEN, CDR2 SYDVKM. The CDR3 covers 15 residues. Trimming took 5 bases from V and 7 from J; bases not matched to a gene: 10. The DNA of the CDR3 is TGTGCCAGCAGTAGGGCAGGGGGTAAGCACGGGGAGCTGTTTTTT. Amino acids: CASSRAGGKHGELFF.

V gene TRBV28 combines with J gene TRBJ2-4, with D unclear. The V gene lost 5 bases and the J gene lost 0 bases, with 11 bases spanning the gap. Germline V gene lookup returns CDR1 MDHEN and CDR2 SYDVKM. The CDR3 has 15 amino acids. The CDR3 protein is CASSPGPLAKNIQYF. In DNA form, the CDR3 reads TGTGCCAGCAGTCCTGGACCTCTAGCCAAAAACATTCAGTACTTC.

The rearrangement links TRBV11-2 to TRBJ2-1; a possible D gene is TRBD2 (5 bases). This CDR3 has 13 amino acids. The V end was cut by 7 bases, the J end by 8 bases, with 15 bases between. Looked up from germline, CDR1 is SGHAT and CDR2 is FQNNGV. The CDR3 bases are TGTGCCAGCATCGCCAGTGGAGGCTATGAGCAGTTCTTC. It is translated as CASIASGGYEQFF.

This sequence joins TRBV5-1 and TRBJ1-1; TRBD1 aligns across 12 bases. CDR1 and CDR2 from the germline V gene are SGHRS and YFSETQ. With V trimmed by 8 bases and J by 3 bases, 11 bases remained unmatched. This CDR3 contains 16 residues. CDR3 loop: CASFAGTGGSDTEAFF. The CDR3 DNA reads TGCGCCAGTTTCGCCGGGACAGGGGGCTCGGACACTGAAGCTTTCTTT. Supplemented by reference TRBV5-1 and TRBJ1-1, the full variable domain reads KAGVTQTPRYLIKTRGQQVTLSCSPISGHRSVSWYQQTPGQGLQFLFEYFSETQRNKGNFPGRFSGRQFSNSRSEMNVSTLELGDSALYLCASFAGTGGSDTEAFFGQGTRLTVV.

The rearrangement links TRBV6-5 to TRBJ2-6; D is undetermined. The CDR3 spans 14 residues. Germline-derived CDR1 and CDR2 are MNHEY and SVGAGI. V was shortened by 6 bases and J by 0 bases, with 6 bases between the two germline ends. The CDR3 region is CASRESSGANVLTF. CDR3 nucleotide sequence: TGTGCCAGCAGGGAGAGCTCTGGGGCCAACGTCCTGACTTTC.

The chain uses TRBV6-1 and TRBJ2-2, with D perhaps TRBD1 or TRBD2 (5 bases each). The V gene lost 8 bases and the J gene lost 7 bases, with 17 bases spanning the gap. Germline V CDR1 and CDR2: MNHNS, SASEGT. The CDR3 is 14 amino acids. The CDR3 bases are TGTGCCAGCTACGACGGGACGTCCTTCGGGGAGCTGTTTTTT. Translated, it gives CASYDGTSFGELFF.

V is TRBV7-2 and J is TRBJ1-1; no clear D gene. Trimming stripped 3 bases from V and 3 bases from J, with 8 bases between. The CDR3 loop spans 13 amino acids. CDR1 is SGHTA, CDR2 FQGNSA, per germline. CDR3 sequence reads: CASSFGPDTEAFF. The CDR3 nucleotides are TGTGCCAGCAGCTTTGGTCCAGACACTGAAGCTTTCTTT.

In this sample, this clone turned up once. The chain employs TRBV5-4 and TRBJ1-2; unclear D gene. Looked up from germline, CDR1 is SGHNT and CDR2 is YYREEE (reference sequence). The CDR3 covers 14 residues. Trimming removed 4 bases at V and 3 bases at J, with 13 bases between. The CDR3 spells CASSPLAADYGYTF. DNA for the CDR3: TGTGCCAGCAGCCCTTTAGCCGCGGACTATGGCTACACCTTC.

The chain joins TRBV12-5 to TRBJ1-6; D is undetermined. The germline V gene encodes CDR1 LGHNT and CDR2 FRNRAP. Trimming took off 2 bases at V and 5 bases at J, with 25 bases between the two ends. The CDR3 extends over 20 amino acids. CDR3 in amino acids: CASGLIGVGSHPPNNSPLHF. Written as DNA, the CDR3 is TGTGCTAGTGGTTTGATCGGGGTCGGATCCCACCCACCTAATAATTCACCCCTCCACTTT. Drawing the rest from reference TRBV12-5 and TRBJ1-6, the complete variable domain is DARVTQTPRHKVTEMGQEVTMRCQPILGHNTVFWYRQTMMQGLELLAYFRNRAPLDDSGMPKDRFSAEMPDATLATLKIQPSEPRDSAVYFCASGLIGVGSHPPNNSPLHFGNGTRLTVT.

This sequence joins TRBV29-1 and TRBJ1-1; 8 bases align to TRBD1. The CDR3 sequence is 13 residues long. Germline trimming cut 6 bases from V and 4 bases from J; bases unmatched to any gene: 7. Germline values: CDR1 SQVTM, CDR2 ANQGSEA. CDR3 sequence: CSVGLTGGTEAFF. The CDR3 coding sequence is TGCAGCGTGGGACTAACAGGGGGCACTGAAGCTTTCTTT.

This chain joins TRBV9 and TRBJ1-1; D possibly corresponds to TRBD1 (6 bases). This CDR3 region has 13 residues. Trimming took off 5 bases at V and 5 bases at J, with 13 bases between the two ends. Germline loops: CDR1 SGDLS, CDR2 YYNGEE. The CDR3 protein is CASSPQGKTEAFF. The CDR3 nucleotides are TGTGCCAGCAGTCCTCAGGGGAAGACTGAAGCTTTCTTT.

In its sample, this clone was seen a few times. The chain couples TRBV6-1 to TRBJ2-3, with a tentative D call TRBD1 (6 bases). The CDR3 extends over 14 amino acids. Germline loops: CDR1 MNHNS, CDR2 SASEGT. Trimming left V 3 bases short and J 4 bases short, with 11 bases between. The CDR3 DNA reads TGTGCCAGCAGTGACTGGGGGCGCGCAGATACGCAGTATTTT. This encodes CASSDWGRADTQYF.